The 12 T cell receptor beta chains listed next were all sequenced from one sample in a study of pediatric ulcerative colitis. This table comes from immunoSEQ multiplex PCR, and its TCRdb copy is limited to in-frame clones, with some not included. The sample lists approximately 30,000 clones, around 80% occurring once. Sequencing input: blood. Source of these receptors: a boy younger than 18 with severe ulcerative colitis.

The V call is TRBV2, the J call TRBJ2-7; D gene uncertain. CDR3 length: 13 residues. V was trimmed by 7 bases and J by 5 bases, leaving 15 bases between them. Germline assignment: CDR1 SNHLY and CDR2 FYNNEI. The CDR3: CASMEGGFHEQYF. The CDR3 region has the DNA TGTGCCAGCATGGAAGGCGGTTTCCACGAGCAGTACTTC.

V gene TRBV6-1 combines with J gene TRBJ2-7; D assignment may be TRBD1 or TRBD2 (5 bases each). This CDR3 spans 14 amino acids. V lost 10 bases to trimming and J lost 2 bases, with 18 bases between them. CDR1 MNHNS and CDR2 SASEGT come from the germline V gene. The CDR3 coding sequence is TGTGCCACAATTTACCGGGACGGACCCTACGAGCAGTACTTC. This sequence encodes CATIYRDGPYEQYF.

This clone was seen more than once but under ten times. CDR3 coding DNA: TGTGCCAGCAAGGGTGGATACGAGCAGTACTTC. Translation: CASKGGYEQYF. The chain couples TRBV2 to TRBJ2-7; the D is unclear. Per the germline V gene, CDR1 is SNHLY and CDR2 is FYNNEI. This CDR3 is 11 amino acids long. Trimming pared 7 bases from V and 4 bases from J, leaving 8 bases between.

The CDR3 loop is CASTSSHGANVLTF. The CDR3 coding sequence is TGTGCCAGCACCTCAAGTCATGGGGCCAACGTCCTGACTTTC. The chain couples TRBV7-9 to TRBJ2-6; no clear D gene. The V gene's germline CDR1 is SEHNR and CDR2 FQNEAQ (reference sequence). The ends were cut back, 7 bases at V and 3 bases at J, with 10 bases in the middle. CDR3 length equals 14 residues.

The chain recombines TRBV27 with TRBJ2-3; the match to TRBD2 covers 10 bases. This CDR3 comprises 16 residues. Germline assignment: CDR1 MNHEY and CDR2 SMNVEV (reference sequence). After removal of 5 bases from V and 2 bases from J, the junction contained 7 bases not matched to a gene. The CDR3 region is CASSLISGGTTDTQYF. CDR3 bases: TGTGCCAGCAGTCTAATTAGCGGGGGGACCACAGATACGCAGTATTTT.

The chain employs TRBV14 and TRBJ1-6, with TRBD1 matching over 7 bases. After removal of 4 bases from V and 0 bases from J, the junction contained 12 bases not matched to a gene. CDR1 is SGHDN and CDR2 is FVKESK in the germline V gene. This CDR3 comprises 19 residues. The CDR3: CASSRSYDRESSYNSPLHF. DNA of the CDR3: TGTGCCAGCAGCCGATCGTACGACAGGGAGAGCTCCTATAATTCACCCCTCCACTTT.

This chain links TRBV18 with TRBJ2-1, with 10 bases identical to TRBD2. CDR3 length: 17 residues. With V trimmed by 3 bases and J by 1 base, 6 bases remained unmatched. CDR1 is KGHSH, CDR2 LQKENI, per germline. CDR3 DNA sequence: TGTGCCAGCTCACCGCCGCCTAGCGGGGGATCCTACAATGAGCAGTTCTTC. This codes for CASSPPPSGGSYNEQFF.

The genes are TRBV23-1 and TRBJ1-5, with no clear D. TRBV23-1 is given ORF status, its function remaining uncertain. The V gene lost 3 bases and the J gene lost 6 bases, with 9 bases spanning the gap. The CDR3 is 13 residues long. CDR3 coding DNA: TGCGCCAGCAGTCATCAACCGCGTCAGCCCCAGCATTTT. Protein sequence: CASSHQPRQPQHF.

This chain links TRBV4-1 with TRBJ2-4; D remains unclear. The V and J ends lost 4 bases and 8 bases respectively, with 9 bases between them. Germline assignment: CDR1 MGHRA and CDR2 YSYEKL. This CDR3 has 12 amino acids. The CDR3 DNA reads TGCGCCAGCAGCCCCCCTGCAGACATTCAGTACTTC. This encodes CASSPPADIQYF.

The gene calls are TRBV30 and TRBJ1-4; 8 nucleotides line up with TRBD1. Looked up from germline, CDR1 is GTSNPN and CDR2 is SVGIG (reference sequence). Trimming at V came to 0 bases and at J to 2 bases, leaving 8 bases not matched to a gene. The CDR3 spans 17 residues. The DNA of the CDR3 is TGTGCCTGGAGTGTCCTTGGCAGGGGGCTCACTAATGAAAAACTGTTTTTT. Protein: CAWSVLGRGLTNEKLFF.

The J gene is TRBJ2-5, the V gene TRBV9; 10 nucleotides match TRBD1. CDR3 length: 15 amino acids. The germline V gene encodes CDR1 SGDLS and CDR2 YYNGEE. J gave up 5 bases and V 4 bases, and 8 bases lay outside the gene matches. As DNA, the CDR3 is TGTGCCAGCAGCAATTCGGGACAGGGGCGGGAGACCCAGTACTTC. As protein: CASSNSGQGRETQYF.

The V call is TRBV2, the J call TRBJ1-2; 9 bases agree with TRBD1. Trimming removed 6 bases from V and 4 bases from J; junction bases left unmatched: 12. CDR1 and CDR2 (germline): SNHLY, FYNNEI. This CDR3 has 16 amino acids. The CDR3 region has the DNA TGTGCCAGCAGCCGGGACAGGGTAACGGGGGGCTATGGCTACACCTTC. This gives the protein CASSRDRVTGGYGYTF.